This TCR beta chain was retrieved from a study of blood T cell repertoires in COVID-19. Method: immunoSEQ multiplex PCR; TCRdb's copy keeps in-frame clones and lacks some. The repertoire has about 92,000 clones, 75% to 90% of them found once; the top ten carry approximately 15%. The sample consisted of peripheral blood. The clonotype originates from an elderly woman with active or convalescent COVID-19.

CDR3 in DNA: TGTGCCACCCCAACGCCGGGGCGGGGATCACCCCTCCACTTT. Its translation is CATPTPGRGSPLHF. The chain links TRBV24-1 to TRBJ1-6, with D possibly TRBD1 on 5 matching bases. The germline gives CDR1 KGHDR, CDR2 SFDVKD. This CDR3 comprises 14 residues. V was cut by 9 bases and J by 10 bases, with 18 bases left in between.